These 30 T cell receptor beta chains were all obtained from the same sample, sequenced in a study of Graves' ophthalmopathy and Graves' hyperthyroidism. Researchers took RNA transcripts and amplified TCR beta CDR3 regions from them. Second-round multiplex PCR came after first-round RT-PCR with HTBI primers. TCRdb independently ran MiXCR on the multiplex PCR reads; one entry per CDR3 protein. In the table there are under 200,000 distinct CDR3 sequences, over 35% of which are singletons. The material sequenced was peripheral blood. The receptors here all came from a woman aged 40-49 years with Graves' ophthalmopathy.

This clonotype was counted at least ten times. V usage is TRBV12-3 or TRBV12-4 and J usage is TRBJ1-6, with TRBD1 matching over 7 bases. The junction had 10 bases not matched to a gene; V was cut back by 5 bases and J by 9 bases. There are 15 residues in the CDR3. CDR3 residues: CASSQRARGSSPLHF. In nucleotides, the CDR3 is TGTGCCAGCAGTCAAAGGGCCAGGGGGAGTTCACCCCTCCACTTT.

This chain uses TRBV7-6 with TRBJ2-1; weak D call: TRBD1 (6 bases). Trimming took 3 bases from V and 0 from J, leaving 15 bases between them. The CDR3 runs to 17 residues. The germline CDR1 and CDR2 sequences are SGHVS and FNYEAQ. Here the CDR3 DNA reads TGTGCCAGCAGCTTTTTGACAGGCGATAGCTCCTACAATGAGCAGTTCTTC. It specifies CASSFLTGDSSYNEQFF.

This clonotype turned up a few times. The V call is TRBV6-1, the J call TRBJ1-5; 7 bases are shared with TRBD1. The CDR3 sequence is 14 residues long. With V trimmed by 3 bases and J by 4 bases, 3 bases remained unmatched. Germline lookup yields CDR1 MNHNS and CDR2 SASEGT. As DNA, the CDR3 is TGTGCCAGCAGTGACGGGACAGCAAATCAGCCCCAGCATTTT. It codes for CASSDGTANQPQHF.

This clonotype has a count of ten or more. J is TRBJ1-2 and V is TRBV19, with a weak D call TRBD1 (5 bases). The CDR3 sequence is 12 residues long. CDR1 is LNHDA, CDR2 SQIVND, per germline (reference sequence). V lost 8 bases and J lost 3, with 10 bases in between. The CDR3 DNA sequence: TGTGCCAGTGGGGGTCTCTACTATGGCTACACCTTC. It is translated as CASGGLYYGYTF.

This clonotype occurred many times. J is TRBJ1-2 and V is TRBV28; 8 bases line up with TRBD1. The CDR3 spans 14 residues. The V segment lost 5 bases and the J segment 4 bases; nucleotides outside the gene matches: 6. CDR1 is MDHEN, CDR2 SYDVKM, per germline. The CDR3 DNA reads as TGTGCCAGCAGTCCTACAGGGGGGCTCTATGGCTACACCTTC. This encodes CASSPTGGLYGYTF.

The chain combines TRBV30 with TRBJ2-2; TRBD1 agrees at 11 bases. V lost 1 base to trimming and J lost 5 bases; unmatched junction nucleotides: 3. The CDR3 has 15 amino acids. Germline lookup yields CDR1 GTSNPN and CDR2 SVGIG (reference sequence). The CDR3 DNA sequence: TGTGCCTGGAGTGCCCGGGACAGGGGGACCGGGGAGCTGTTTTTT. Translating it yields CAWSARDRGTGELFF.

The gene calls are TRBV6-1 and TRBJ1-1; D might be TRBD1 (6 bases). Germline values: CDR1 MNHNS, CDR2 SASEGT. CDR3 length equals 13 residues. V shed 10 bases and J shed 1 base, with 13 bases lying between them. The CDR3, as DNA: TGTGCCACGTACAGGGAGACGAACACTGAAGCTTTCTTT. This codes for CATYRETNTEAFF.

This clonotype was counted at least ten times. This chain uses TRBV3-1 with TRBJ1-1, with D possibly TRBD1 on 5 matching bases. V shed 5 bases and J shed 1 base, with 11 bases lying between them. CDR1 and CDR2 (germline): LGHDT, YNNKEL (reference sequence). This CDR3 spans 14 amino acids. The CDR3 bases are TGTGCCAGCAGCAAAGGGACCGCGAACACTGAAGCTTTCTTT. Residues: CASSKGTANTEAFF.

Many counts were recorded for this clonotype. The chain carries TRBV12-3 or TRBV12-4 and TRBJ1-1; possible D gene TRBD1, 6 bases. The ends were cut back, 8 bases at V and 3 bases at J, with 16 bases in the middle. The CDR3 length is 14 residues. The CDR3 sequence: CASGWSGVDTEAFF. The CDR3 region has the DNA TGTGCCAGCGGATGGTCAGGGGTCGACACTGAAGCTTTCTTT.

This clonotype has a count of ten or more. CDR3 sequence: CASSEVAGGRTQYF. The DNA of the CDR3 is TGTGCCAGCAGTGAAGTTGCGGGGGGTCGGACCCAGTACTTC. This rearrangement joins TRBV6-1 to TRBJ2-5; 8 nucleotides agree with TRBD2. The trim removed 1 base at V and 7 bases at J, leaving 5 bases unmatched. CDR1 and CDR2 from the germline V gene are MNHNS and SASEGT. The CDR3 sequence is 14 residues long.

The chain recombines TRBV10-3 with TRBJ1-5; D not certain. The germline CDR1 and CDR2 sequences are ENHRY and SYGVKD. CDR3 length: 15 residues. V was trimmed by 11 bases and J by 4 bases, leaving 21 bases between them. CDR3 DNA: TGTGCCTCCCGATCGGTATTCACCTATAATCAGCCCCAGCATTTT. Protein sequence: CASRSVFTYNQPQHF.

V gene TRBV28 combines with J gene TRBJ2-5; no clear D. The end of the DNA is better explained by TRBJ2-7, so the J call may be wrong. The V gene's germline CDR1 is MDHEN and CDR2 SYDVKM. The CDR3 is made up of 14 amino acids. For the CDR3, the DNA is TGTGCCAGCAGTAGAGACACCATTCCCTACGAGCAGTACTTC. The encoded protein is CASSRDTIPYEQYF.

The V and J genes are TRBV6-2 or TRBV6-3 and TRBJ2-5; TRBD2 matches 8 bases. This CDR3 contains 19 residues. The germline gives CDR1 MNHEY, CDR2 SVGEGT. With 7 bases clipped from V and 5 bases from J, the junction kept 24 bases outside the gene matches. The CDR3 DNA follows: TGTGCCAGCACTCCCAATGGCGGAACGGGAGGGCCTCTGGGTGAGACCCAGTACTTC. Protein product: CASTPNGGTGGPLGETQYF.

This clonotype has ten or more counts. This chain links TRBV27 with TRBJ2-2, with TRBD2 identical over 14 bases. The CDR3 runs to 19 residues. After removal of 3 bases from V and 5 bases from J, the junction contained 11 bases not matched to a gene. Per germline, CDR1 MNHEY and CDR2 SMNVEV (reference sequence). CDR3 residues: CASSFRGGLAGVGTGELFF. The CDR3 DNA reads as TGTGCCAGCAGTTTCAGGGGGGGACTAGCGGGAGTAGGGACCGGGGAGCTGTTTTTT.

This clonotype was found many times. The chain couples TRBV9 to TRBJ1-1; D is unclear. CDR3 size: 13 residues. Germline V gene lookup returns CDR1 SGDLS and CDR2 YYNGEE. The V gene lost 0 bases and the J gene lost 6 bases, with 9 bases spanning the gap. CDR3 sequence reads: CASSVEEGAEAFF. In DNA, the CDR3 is TGTGCCAGCAGCGTAGAAGAAGGCGCTGAAGCTTTCTTT.

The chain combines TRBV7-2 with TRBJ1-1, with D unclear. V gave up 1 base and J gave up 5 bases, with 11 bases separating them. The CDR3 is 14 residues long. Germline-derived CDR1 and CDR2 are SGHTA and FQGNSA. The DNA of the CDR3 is TGTGCCAGCAGCTTAGGTTCCACGGGGACTGAAGCTTTCTTT. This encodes CASSLGSTGTEAFF.

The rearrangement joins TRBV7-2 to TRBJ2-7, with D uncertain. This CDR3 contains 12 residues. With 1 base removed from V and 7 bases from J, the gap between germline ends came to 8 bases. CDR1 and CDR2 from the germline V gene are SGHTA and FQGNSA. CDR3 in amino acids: CASSLVGWEQYF. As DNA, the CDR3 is TGTGCCAGCAGCTTAGTAGGGTGGGAGCAGTACTTC.

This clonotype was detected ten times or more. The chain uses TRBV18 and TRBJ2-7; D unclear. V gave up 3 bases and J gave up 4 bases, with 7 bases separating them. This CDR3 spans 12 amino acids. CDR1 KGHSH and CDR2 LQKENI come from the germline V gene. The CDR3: CASSPTVYEQYF. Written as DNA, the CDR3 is TGTGCCAGCTCACCCACAGTTTACGAGCAGTACTTC. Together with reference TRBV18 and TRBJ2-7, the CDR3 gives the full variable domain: NAGVMQNPRHLVRRRGQEARLRCSPMKGHSHVYWYRQLPEEGLKFMVYLQKENIIDESGMPKERFSAEFPKEGPSILRIQQVVRGDSAAYFCASSPTVYEQYFGPGTRLTVT.

CDR3 sequence reads: CASSSSGARVAFF. DNA of the CDR3: TGTGCCAGCAGTTCGTCGGGGGCCAGAGTAGCTTTCTTT. The chain couples TRBV6-2 or TRBV6-3 to TRBJ1-1; tentative D call: TRBD1 (6 bases). This CDR3 spans 13 amino acids. In germline, CDR1 is MNHEY, CDR2 SVGEGT. The ends were cut back, 4 bases at V and 10 bases at J, with 16 bases in the middle.

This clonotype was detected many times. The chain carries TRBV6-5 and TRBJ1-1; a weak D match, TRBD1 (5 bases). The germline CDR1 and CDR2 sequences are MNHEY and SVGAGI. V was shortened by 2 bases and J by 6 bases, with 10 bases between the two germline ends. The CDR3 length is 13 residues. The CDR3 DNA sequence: TGTGCCAGCAGTTACGCCGGGACCGCTGAAGCTTTCTTT. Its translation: CASSYAGTAEAFF.

The DNA of the CDR3 is TGTGCCAGCCGCGGTCAAGGGGCGGGATCGGTCGAGCAGTACTTC. Its protein is CASRGQGAGSVEQYF. V usage is TRBV6-2 or TRBV6-3 and J usage is TRBJ2-7, with D maybe TRBD2 (6 bases). The germline V gene encodes CDR1 MNHEY and CDR2 SVGEGT. This CDR3 has 15 amino acids. Between the trimmed V and J ends, which lost 8 bases and 6 bases, there was a span of 23 bases.

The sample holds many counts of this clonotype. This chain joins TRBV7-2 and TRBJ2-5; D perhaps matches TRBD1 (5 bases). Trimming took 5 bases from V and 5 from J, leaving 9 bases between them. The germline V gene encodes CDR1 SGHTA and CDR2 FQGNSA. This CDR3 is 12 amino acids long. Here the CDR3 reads CASSPGWETQYF. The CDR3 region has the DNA TGTGCCAGCAGCCCAGGGTGGGAGACCCAGTACTTC.

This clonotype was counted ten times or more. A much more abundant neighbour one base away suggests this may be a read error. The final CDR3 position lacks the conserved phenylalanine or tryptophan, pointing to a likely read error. The CDR3 reads CASIKLAGGRETQYL. Here the CDR3 DNA reads TGTGCCAGCATTAAGCTAGCGGGAGGGCGAGAGACCCAGTACCTC. The chain couples TRBV6-1 to TRBJ2-5; 12 bases are shared with TRBD2. The junction had 7 bases not matched to a gene; V was cut back by 7 bases and J by 4 bases. Germline assignment: CDR1 MNHNS and CDR2 SASEGT. This CDR3 is 15 amino acids long.

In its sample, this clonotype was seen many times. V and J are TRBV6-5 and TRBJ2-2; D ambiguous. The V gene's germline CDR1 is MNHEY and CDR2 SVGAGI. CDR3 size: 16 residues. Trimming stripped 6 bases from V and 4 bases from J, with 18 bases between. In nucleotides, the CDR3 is TGTGCCAGCAGCTTCGAAGCCGGACGCCCCACCGGGGAGCTGTTTTTT. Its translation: CASSFEAGRPTGELFF.

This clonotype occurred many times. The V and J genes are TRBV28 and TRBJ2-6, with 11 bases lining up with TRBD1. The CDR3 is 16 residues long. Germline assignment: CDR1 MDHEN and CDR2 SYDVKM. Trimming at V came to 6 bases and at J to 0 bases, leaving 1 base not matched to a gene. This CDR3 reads CASRGTGGSGANVLTF. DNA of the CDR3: TGTGCCAGCAGAGGGACAGGGGGCTCTGGGGCCAACGTCCTGACTTTC.

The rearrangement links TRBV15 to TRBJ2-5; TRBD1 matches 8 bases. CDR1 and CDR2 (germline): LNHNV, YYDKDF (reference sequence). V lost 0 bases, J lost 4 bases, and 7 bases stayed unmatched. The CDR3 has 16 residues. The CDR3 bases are TGTGCCACCAGCAGAGATCTGCAGGGGGCCGGAGAGACCCAGTACTTC. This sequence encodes CATSRDLQGAGETQYF.

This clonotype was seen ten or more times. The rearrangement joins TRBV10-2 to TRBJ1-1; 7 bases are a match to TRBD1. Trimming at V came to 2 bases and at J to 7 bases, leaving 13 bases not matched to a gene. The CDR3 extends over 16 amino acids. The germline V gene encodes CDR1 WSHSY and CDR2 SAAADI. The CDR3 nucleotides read TGCGCCAGCAGTGAGCCCGACAGGGTTGGGGGAAATGAAGCTTTCTTT. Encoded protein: CASSEPDRVGGNEAFF.

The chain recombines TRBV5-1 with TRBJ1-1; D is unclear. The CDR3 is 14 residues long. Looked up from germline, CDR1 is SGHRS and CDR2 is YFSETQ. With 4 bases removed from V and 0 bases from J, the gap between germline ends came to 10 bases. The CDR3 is CASSLDGMNTEAFF. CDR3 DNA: TGCGCCAGCAGCCTCGACGGAATGAACACTGAAGCTTTCTTT.

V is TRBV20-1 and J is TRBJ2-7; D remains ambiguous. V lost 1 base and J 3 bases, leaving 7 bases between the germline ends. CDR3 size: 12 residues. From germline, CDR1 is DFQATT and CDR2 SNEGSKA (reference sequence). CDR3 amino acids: CSARAPNYEQYF. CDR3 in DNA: TGCAGTGCTAGAGCTCCCAACTACGAGCAGTACTTC.

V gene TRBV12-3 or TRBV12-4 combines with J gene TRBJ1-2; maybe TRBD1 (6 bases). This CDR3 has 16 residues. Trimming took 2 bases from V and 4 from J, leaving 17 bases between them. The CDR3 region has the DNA TGTGCCAGCAGTTTACGGGCTTCACAGGGAGGCTATGGCTACACCTTC. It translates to CASSLRASQGGYGYTF.